This paragraph covers one TCR beta chain sequence. Using immunoSEQ multiplex PCR, the repertoire was profiled, and TCRdb retains in-frame clones only, with some absent. Altogether under 200,000 clones are present, about nine tenths being singletons, with the ten largest covering approximately 0.48%. J gave up 5 bases and V 1 base, and 5 bases lay outside the gene matches. Germline CDR1 and CDR2: SGHTA and FQGNSA. The CDR3 loop spans 16 amino acids. This sample is part of a study of blood T cell repertoires in COVID-19. Turning to the study itself: The samples span acute and convalescent COVID-19 from the United States, Italy and Spain.

This TCR derives from a man aged 50 to 60 with acute or convalescent COVID-19. The chain combines TRBV7-2 with TRBJ2-2; 9 bases align to TRBD2. Specimen: peripheral blood. CDR3 sequence: CASSLEAGGGTGELFF. The CDR3 nucleotides are TGTGCCAGCAGCTTAGAAGCGGGGGGTGGTACCGGGGAGCTGTTTTTT.